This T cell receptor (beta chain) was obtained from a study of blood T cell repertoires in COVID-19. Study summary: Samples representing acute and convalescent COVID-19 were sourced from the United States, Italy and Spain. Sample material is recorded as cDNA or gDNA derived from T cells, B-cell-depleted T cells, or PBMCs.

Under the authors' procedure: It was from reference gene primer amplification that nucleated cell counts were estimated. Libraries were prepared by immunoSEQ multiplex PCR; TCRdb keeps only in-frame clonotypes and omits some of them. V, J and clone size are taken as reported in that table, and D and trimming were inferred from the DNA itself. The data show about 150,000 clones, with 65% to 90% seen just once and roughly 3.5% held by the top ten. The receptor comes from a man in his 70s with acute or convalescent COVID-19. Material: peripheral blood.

The CDR3 protein is CASSPGTGPNEQFF. Here the CDR3 DNA reads TGTGCCAGCAGCCCCGGGACAGGGCCCAATGAGCAGTTCTTC. This chain joins TRBV7-2 and TRBJ2-1; 9 bases fit TRBD1. The CDR3 runs 14 residues. J lost 6 bases, V lost 5 bases, and 5 bases had no gene match. The germline V gene has CDR1 SGHTA and CDR2 FQGNSA.